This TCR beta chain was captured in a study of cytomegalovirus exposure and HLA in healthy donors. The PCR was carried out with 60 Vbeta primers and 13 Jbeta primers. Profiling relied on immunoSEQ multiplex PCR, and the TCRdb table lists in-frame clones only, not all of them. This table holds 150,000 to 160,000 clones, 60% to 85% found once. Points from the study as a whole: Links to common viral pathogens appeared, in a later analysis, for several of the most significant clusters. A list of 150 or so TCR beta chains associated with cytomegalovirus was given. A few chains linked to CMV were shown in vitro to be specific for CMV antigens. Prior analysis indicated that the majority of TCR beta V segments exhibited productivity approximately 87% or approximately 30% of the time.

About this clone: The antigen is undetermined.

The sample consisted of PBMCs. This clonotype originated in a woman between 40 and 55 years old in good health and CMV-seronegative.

CDR3 sequence: CASSSRANTEAFF. In DNA form, the CDR3 reads TGTGCCAGCAGCTCGAGAGCGAACACTGAAGCTTTCTTT. The V gene is TRBV7-9, the J gene TRBJ1-1, with D uncertain. CDR3 size: 13 residues. Germline V gives CDR1 SEHNR, CDR2 FQNEAQ (reference sequence). V was trimmed by 4 bases and J by 1 base, leaving 7 bases between them.